The TCR beta chain under discussion was sequenced for a study of shared clonotypes between healthy human individuals. As for the study in general: CD4 naive cells filled three plates per donor, CD4 memory three, CD8 naive two and CD8 memory one.

The count of this clone is one. Its target is not known. The final CDR3 position lacks the conserved phenylalanine or tryptophan, pointing to a likely read error. No DNA is shown, since the ends of the CDR3 on it are uncertain; the CDR3 is the one TCRdb lists. Naivety among CD8 cells was defined by CD45RO negativity and positive CCR7 selection, thereby excluding terminally differentiated effector memory CD45RA+ cells. Study-wide points: In this cohort, only blood was sampled, and tissue repertoires likely differ.

The CDR3 region is 16 residues in length, termini included. Germline CDR1 GTSNPN, CDR2 SVGIG (reference sequence). The repertoire was sequenced with immunoSEQ multiplex PCR; TCRdb's copy has only in-frame clones and lacks some. Of about 2.1 million clones in the sample, approximately 94% are singletons; the top ten hold more than 1.5%. Sequencing was performed on naive CD8+ T cells from PBMCs. The TCR sequence derives from a man aged 18 to 29 in good health. Some clones in this sample may be carry-over from other donors' samples. V and J are TRBV30 and TRBJ2-7; the D call TRBD2 from the table was never checked on the DNA. The CDR3 sequence is CAWSEELFPVAGGLNP.